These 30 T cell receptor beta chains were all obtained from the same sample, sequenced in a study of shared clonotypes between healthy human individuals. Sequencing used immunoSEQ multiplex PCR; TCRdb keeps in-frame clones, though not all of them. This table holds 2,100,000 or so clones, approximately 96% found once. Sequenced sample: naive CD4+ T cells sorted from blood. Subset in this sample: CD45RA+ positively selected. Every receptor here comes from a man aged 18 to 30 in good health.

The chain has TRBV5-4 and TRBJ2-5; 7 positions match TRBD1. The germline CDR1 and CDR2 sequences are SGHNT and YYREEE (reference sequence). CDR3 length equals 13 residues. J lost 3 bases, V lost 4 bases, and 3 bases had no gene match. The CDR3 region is CASSPGQEETQYF. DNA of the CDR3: TGTGCCAGCAGCCCCGGACAGGAAGAGACCCAGTACTTC.

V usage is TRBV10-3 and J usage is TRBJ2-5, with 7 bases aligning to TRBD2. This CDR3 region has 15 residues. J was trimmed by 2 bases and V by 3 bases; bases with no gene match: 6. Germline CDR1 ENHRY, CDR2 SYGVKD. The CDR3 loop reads CAISDYQGGQETQYF. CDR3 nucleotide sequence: TGTGCCATCAGTGATTATCAGGGAGGGCAAGAGACCCAGTACTTC.

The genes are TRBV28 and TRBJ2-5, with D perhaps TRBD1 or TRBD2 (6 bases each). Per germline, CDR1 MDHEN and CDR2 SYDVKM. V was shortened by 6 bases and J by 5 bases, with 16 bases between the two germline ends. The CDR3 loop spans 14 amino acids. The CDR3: CASSKVGGWETQYF. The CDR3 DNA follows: TGTGCCAGCAGCAAGGTGGGGGGCTGGGAGACCCAGTACTTC.

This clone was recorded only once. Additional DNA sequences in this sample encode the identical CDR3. This CDR3 reads CASSLDGLSGYTF. The DNA of the CDR3 is TGTGCCAGCAGCTTAGATGGGTTATCCGGCTACACCTTC. The chain uses TRBV7-9 and TRBJ1-2; D gene ambiguous. V lost 1 base and J lost 8, with 11 bases in between. Germline V gene sequence: CDR1 SEHNR, CDR2 FQNEAQ (reference sequence). This CDR3 comprises 13 residues.

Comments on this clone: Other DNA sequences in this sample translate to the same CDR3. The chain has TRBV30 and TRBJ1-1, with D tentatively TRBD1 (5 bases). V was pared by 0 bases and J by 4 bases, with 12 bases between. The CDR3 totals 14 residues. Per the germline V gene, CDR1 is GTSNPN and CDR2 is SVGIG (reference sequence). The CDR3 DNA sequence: TGTGCCTGGAGTGTCTTGGGGGTTGGCACTGAAGCTTTCTTT. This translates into CAWSVLGVGTEAFF.

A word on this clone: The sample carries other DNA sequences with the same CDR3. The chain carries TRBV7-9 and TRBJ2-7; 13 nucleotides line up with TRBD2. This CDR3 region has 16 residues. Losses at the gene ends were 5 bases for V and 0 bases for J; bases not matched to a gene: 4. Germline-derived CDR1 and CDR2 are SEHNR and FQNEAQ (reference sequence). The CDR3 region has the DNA TGTGCCAGCAGCCCTGGACTAGCGGGAGACTCCTACGAGCAGTACTTC. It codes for CASSPGLAGDSYEQYF.

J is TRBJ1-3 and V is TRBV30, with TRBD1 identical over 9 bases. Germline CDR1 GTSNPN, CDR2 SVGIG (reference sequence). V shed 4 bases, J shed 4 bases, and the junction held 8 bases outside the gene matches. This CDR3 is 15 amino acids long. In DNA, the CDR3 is TGTGCCTGGACACCGGGACAGGGAAAAGGAAACACCATATATTTT. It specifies CAWTPGQGKGNTIYF.

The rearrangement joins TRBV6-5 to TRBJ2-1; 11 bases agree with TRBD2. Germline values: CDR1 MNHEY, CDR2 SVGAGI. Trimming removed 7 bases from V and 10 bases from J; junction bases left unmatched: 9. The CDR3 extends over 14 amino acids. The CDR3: CASTSGTSGREQFF. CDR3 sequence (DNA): TGTGCCAGCACCTCCGGGACTAGCGGTCGGGAGCAGTTCTTC.

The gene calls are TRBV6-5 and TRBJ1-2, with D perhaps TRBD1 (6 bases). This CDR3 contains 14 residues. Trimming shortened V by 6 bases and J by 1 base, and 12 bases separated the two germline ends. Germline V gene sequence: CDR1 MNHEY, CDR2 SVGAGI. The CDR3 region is CASRTGAYNYGYTF. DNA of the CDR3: TGTGCCAGCAGGACAGGAGCCTATAACTATGGCTACACCTTC.

CDR3 residues: CASSLGGTASYGYTF. CDR3 nucleotides: TGTGCCAGCAGCTTAGGTGGGACAGCTTCGTATGGCTACACCTTC. The chain employs TRBV7-2 and TRBJ1-2; 7 bases are shared with TRBD1. There are 15 residues in the CDR3. Germline CDR1 and CDR2: SGHTA and FQGNSA. With 1 base clipped from V and 5 bases from J, the junction kept 7 bases outside the gene matches.

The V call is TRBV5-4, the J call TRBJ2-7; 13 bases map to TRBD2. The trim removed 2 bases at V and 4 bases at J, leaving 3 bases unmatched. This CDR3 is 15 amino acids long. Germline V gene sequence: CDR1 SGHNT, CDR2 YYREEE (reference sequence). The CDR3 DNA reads TGTGCCAGCAGCTTCGGACTAGCGGGAGCGTACGAGCAGTACTTC. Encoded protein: CASSFGLAGAYEQYF. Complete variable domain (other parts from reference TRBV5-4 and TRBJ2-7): ETGVTQSPTHLIKTRGQQVTLRCSSQSGHNTVSWYQQALGQGPQFIFQYYREEENGRGNFPPRFSGLQFPNYSSELNVNALELDDSALYLCASSFGLAGAYEQYFGPGTRLTVT.

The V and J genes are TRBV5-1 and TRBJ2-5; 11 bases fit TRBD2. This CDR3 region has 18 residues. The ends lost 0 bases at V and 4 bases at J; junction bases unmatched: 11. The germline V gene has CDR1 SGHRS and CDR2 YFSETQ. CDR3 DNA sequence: TGCGCCAGCAGCTTGGGGAATAGCGGGGGGGCATCCCGAGAGACCCAGTACTTC. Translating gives CASSLGNSGGASRETQYF.

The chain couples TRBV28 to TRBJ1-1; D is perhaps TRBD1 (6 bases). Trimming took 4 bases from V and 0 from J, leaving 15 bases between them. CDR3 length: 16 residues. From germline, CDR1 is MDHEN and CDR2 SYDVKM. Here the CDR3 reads CASSSKGGGMNTEAFF. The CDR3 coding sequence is TGTGCCAGCAGTTCGAAGGGGGGTGGAATGAACACTGAAGCTTTCTTT.

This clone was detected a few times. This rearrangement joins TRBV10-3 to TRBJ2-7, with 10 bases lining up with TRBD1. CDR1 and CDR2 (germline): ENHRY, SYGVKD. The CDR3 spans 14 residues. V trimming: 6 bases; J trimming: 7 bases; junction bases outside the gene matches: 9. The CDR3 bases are TGTGCCATCAGCGTGGACAGGGGGAATGGGGAGCAGTACTTC. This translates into CAISVDRGNGEQYF.

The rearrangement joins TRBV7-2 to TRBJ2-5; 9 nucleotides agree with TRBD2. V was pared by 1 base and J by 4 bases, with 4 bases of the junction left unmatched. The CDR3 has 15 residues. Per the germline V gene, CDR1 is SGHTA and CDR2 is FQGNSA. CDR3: CASSLGAGGGETQYF. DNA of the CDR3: TGTGCCAGCAGCTTAGGAGCGGGAGGTGGAGAGACCCAGTACTTC.

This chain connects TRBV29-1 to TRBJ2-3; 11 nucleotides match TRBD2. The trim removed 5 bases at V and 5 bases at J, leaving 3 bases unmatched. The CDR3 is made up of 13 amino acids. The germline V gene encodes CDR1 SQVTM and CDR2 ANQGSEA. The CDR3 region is CSVLLAGVDTQYF. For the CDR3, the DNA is TGCAGCGTTTTACTAGCGGGAGTAGATACGCAGTATTTT.

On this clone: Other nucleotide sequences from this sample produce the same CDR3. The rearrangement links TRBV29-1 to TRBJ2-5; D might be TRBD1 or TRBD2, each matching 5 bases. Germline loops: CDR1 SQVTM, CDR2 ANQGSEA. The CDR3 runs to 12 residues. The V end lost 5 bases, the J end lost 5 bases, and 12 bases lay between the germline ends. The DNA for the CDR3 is TGCAGCGTTTCCGAAGGGACGGAGACCCAGTACTTC. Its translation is CSVSEGTETQYF. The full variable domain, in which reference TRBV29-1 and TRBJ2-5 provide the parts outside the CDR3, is SAVISQKPSRDICQRGTSLTIQCQVDSQVTMMFWYRQQPGQSLTLIATANQGSEATYESGFVIDKFPISRPNLTFSTLTVSNMSPEDSSIYLCSVSEGTETQYFGPGTRLLVL.

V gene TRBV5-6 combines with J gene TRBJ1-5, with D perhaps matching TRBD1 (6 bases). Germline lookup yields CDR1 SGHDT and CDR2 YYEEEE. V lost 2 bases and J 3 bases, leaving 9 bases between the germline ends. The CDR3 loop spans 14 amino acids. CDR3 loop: CASSFGQNNQPQHF. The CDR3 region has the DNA TGTGCCAGCAGCTTTGGACAGAACAATCAGCCCCAGCATTTT. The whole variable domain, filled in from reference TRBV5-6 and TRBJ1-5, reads DAGVTQSPTHLIKTRGQQVTLRCSPKSGHDTVSWYQQALGQGPQFIFQYYEEEERQRGNFPDRFSGHQFPNYSSELNVNALLLGDSALYLCASSFGQNNQPQHFGDGTRLSIL.

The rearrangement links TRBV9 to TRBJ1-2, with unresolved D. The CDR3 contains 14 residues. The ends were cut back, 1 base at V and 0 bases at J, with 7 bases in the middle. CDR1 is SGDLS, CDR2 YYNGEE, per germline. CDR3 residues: CASSVQEANYGYTF. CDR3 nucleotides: TGTGCCAGCAGCGTACAGGAAGCTAACTATGGCTACACCTTC.

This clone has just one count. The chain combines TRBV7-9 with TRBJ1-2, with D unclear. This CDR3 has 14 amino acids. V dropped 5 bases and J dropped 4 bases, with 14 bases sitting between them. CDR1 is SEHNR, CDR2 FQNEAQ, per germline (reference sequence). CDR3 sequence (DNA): TGTGCCAGCAGCACCCGCCAGCCTATCTATGGCTACACCTTC. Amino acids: CASSTRQPIYGYTF.

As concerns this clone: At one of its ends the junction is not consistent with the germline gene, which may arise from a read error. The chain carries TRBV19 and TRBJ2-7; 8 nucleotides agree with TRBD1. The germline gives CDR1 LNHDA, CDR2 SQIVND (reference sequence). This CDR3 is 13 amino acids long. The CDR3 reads CASSTVDRGEQYF. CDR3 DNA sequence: TGTGCCAGCAGTACCGTCGACAGGGGCGAGCAGTACTTC.

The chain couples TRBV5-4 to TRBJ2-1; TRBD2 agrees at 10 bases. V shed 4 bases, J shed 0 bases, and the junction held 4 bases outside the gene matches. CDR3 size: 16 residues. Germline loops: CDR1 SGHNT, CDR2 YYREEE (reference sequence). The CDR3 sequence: CASSAVAGGSYNEQFF. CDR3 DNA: TGTGCCAGCAGCGCCGTAGCGGGGGGCTCCTACAATGAGCAGTTCTTC.

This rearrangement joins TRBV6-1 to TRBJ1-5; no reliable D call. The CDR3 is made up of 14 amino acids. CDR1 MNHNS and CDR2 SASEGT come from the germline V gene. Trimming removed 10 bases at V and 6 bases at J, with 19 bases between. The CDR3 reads CATTDFVARQPQHF. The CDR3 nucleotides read TGTGCCACCACTGATTTTGTGGCGCGTCAGCCCCAGCATTTT.

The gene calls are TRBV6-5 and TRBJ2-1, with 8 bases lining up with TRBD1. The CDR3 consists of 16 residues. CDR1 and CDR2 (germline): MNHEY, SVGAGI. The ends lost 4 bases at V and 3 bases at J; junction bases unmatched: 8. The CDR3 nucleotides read TGTGCCAGCAGTTTATCGAGGGACAGGAACTACAATGAGCAGTTCTTC. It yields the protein CASSLSRDRNYNEQFF.

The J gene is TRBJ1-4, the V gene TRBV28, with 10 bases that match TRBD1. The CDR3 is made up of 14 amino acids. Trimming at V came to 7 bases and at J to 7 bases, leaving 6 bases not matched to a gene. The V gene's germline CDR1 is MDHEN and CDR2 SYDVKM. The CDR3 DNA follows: TGTGCCAGCACTTCAGGGACAGGGGTTGAAAAACTGTTTTTT. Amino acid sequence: CASTSGTGVEKLFF.

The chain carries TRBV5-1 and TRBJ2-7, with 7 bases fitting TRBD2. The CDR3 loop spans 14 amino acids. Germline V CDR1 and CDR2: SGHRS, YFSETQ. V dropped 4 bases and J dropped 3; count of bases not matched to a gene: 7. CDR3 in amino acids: CASSPRGTNYEQYF. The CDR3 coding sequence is TGCGCCAGCAGCCCGCGGGGGACCAACTACGAGCAGTACTTC.

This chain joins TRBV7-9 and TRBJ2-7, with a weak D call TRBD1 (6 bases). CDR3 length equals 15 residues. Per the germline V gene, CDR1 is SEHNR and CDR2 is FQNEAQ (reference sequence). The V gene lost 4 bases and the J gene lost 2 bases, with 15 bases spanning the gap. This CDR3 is CASSSQGSVTYEQYF. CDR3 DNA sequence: TGTGCCAGCAGCTCCCAGGGGTCAGTCACCTACGAGCAGTACTTC. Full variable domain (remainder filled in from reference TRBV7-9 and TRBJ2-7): DTGVSQNPRHKITKRGQNVTFRCDPISEHNRLYWYRQTLGQGPEFLTYFQNEAQLEKSRLLSDRFSAERPKGSFSTLEIQRTEQGDSAMYLCASSSQGSVTYEQYFGPGTRLTVT.

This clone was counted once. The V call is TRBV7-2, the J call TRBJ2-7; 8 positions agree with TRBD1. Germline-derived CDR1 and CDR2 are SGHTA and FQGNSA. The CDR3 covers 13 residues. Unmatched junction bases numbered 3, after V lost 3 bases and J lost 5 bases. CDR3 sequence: CASSFRTGNEQYF. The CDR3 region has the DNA TGTGCCAGCAGCTTCCGGACAGGGAACGAGCAGTACTTC.

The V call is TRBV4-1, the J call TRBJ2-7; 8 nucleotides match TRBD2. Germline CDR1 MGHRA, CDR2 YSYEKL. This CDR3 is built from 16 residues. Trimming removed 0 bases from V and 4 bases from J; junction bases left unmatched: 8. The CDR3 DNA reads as TGCGCCAGCAGCCAAGATTTGCTAGCGGGCACTTACGAGCAGTACTTC. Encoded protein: CASSQDLLAGTYEQYF.

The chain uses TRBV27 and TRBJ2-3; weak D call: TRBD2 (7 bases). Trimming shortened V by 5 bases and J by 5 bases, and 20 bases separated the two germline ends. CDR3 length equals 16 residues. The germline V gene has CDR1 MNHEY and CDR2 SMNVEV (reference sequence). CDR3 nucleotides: TGTGCCAGCAGTCCCCTGGAGGGGGGGCACAGAGATACGCAGTATTTT. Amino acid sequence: CASSPLEGGHRDTQYF.